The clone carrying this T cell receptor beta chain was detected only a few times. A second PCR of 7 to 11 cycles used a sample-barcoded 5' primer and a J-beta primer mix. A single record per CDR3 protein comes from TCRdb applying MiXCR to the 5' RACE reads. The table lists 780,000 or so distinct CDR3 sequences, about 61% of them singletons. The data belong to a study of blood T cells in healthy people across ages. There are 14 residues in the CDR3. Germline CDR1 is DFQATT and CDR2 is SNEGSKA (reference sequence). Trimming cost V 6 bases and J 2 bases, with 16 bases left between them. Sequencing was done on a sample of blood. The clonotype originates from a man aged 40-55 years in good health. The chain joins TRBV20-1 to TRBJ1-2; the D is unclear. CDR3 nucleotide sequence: TGCAGTGCCCCTGGCCCCAGCTCCAACTATGGCTACACCTTC. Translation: CSAPGPSSNYGYTF.